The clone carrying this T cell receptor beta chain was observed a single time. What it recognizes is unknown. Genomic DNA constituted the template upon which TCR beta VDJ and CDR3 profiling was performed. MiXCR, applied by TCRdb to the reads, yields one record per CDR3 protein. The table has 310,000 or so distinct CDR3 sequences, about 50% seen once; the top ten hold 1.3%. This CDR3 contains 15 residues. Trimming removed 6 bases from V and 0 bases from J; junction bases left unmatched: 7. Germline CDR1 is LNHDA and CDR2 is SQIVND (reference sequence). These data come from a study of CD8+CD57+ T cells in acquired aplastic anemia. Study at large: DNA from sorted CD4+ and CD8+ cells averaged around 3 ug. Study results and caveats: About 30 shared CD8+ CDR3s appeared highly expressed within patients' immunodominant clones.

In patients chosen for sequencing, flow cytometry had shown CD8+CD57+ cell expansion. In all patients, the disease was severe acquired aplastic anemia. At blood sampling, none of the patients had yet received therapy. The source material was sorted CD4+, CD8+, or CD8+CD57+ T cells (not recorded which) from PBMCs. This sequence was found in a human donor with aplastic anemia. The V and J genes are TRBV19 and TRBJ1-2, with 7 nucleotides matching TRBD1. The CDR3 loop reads CASRMGQYPNYGYTF. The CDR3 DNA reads TGTGCCAGTAGAATGGGACAGTATCCTAACTATGGCTACACCTTC.